This TCR beta chain was sequenced in a study of T cell repertoires in cytomegalovirus infection (dated by TCRdb to the late 2010s). Background for the entire study: Recently identified HLA-C-restricted CMV epitopes, whose presentation resists viral immunomodulation, were targeted by peptide stimulations together with well-studied HLA-B-restricted epitopes. The HLA type of each donor mattered for the analysis, because public TCR beta signatures pointed to carriage of CMV infection along with the matching HLA type.

Sequenced using an Illumina HiSeq 1500. The public sequencing data were trimmed at Q25 with fastp and processed into clonotypes with MiXCR by TCRdb, which kept only in-frame beta chains. Each record represents a unique CDR3 protein, reported with the most common genes and DNA among its rows. For this sample the table gives approximately 600,000 distinct CDR3 sequences, of which roughly 42% were detected only once. The ten largest clones add up to around 48% of the sample. This clonotype was found a few times. Its binding antigen is unknown. No quality values exist for individual bases; no much larger clone is one base distant. Beyond this particular receptor, the publication reports: In the ex vivo response, HLA-C-restricted CMV-specific TCR beta clonotypes were dominant, and in two of eight donors the single most frequent clonotype came from this HLA-C-restricted group. In both this cohort and an independent roughly 330-donor cohort, the cumulative frequency of public TCR beta family members distinguished carriers of CMV infection plus the relevant HLA type.

V lost 5 bases and J lost 4 bases; the stretch between them is 14 bases long. From cysteine to phenylalanine, the CDR3 is 14 amino acids long. The sequence is cut down to CDR3 DNA, 42 bases in frame from base 1. Looking up the germline V gene yields CDR1 SGHTA and CDR2 FQGNSA. The intended sense of this specimen's treatment or condition label: in vitro stimulation with specific CMV peptide epitopes to enrich CMV-specific T cells. The TCR comes from a human donor in good health (CMV status not recorded). Some clones in this sample may be carry-over from other donors' samples. Source: cultured PBMCs, taken from culture after CMV antigen stimulation. The rearranged segments are TRBV7-2 and TRBJ2-5, with the D gene too uncertain to name. The nucleotides read TGTGCCAGCAGCCCTCCGCAGTTCCCAGAGACCCAGTACTTC. Translated, it reads CASSPPQFPETQYF.